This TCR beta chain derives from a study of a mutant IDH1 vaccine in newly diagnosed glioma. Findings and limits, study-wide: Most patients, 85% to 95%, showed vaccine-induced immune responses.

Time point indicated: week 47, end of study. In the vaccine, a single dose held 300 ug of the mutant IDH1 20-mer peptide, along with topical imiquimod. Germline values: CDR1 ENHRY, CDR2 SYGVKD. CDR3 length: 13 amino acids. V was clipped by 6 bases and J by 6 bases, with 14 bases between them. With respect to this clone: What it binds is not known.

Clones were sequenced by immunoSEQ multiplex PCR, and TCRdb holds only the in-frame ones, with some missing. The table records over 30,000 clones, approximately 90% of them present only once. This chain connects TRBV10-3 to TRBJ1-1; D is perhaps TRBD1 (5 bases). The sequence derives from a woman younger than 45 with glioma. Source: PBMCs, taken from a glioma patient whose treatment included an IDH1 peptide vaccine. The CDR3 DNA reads TGTGCCATCAGCGAACAGGTGGGGGCTGAAGCTTTCTTT. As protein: CAISEQVGAEAFF.